This TCR beta chain was observed in a study of CD4+ T cells in melanoma. Regarding the study as a whole: Neoantigen-specific CD4+ T cells in melanoma reportedly had diverse differentiation states. CD8+ T cell, macrophage and B cell function reportedly correlated with neoantigen-specific CD4+ T cells.

This CDR3 is 15 amino acids long. Trimming took 5 bases from V and 4 from J; bases not matched to a gene: 5. From germline, CDR1 is MNHNS and CDR2 SASEGT. Assay: immunoSEQ multiplex PCR; the TCRdb copy retains only in-frame clones and omits some. The sample shows about 9,800 clones, 55% to 75% of them seen only once. Concerning this clone: The target antigen is unknown.

Sequenced: cells from a culture (not recorded whether cultured in vitro). The receptor was isolated from a human donor with melanoma. The V and J genes are TRBV6-1 and TRBJ2-7; 13 bases agree with TRBD2. The CDR3 reads CASSPTSGGLYEQYF. The CDR3 DNA reads TGTGCCAGCAGTCCGACTAGCGGGGGGTTATACGAGCAGTACTTC.